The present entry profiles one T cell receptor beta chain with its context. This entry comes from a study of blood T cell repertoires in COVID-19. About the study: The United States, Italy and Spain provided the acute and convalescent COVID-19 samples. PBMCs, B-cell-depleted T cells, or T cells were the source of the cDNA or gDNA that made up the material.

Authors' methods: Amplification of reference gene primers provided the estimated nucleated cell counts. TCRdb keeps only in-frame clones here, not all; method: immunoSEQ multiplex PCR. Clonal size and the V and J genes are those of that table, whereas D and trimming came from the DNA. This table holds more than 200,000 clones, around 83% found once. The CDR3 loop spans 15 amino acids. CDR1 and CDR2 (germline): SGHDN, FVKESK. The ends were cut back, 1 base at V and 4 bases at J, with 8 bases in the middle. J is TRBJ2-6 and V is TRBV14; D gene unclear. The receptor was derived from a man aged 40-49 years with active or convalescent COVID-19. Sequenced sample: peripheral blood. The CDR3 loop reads CASSQASSGANVLTF. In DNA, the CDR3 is TGTGCCAGCAGCCAAGCGTCGTCGGGGGCCAACGTCCTGACTTTC.